This TCR beta chain was sequenced during a study of T cells after yellow fever vaccination. Looking at the study overall: Preparation of fractions with low cell numbers was performed using SMART-Seq v4 Ultra Low Input. General study results and limits: Abundant clonotypes from the bulk population could have been carried over as contaminants into FACS-sorted repertoires. Subsequent booster samples again held most clones from primary vaccination (roughly 96% CD4, nearly 90% CD8).

The trim removed 4 bases at V and 3 bases at J, leaving 3 bases unmatched. Germline CDR1 reads SGHTA; CDR2 reads FQGNSA. The CDR3 runs 14 residues. With regard to this clonotype: The target antigen is unknown.

A process of 5'RACE template switching, which added a universal primer site and UMIs, was used to make TCR cDNA. TCRdb passed the 5' RACE reads through MiXCR, listing each CDR3 protein once. The table shows more than 350,000 distinct CDR3 sequences, with around 10% occurring only once. The sequencing here drew on PBMCs, taken on the day of the first yellow fever vaccination. The sequence derives from a man between 18 and 35 years old who received the YFV17D yellow fever vaccine. This sequence joins TRBV7-2 and TRBJ2-3; 8 nucleotides align to TRBD2. CDR3 coding DNA: TGTGCCAGCAGCTCCAAGCGGGGGACAGATACGCAGTATTTT. The encoded protein is CASSSKRGTDTQYF.